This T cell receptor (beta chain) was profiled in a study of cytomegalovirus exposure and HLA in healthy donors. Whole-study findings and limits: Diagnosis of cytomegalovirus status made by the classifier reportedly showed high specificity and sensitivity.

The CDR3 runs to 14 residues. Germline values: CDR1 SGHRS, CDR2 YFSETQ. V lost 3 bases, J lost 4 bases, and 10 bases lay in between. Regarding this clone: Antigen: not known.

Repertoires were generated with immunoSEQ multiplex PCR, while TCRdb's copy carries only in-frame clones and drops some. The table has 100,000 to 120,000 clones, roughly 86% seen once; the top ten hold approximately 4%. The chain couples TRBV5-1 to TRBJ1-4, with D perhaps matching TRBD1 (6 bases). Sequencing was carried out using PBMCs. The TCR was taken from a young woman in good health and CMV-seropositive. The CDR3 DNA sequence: TGCGCCAGCAGCTCCGGACAGCATAATGAAAAACTGTTTTTT. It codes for CASSSGQHNEKLFF.